Presented here are 24 T cell receptor beta chains from one specimen sequenced in a study of blood T cell repertoires in COVID-19. Sequencing used immunoSEQ multiplex PCR; TCRdb keeps in-frame clones, though not all of them. The table lists 300,000 to 350,000 clones, more than 70% of them singletons. The sequencing sample was made of PBMCs or T cells enriched from blood (not recorded which). All receptors derive from a woman aged 25-40 years who had been exposed to COVID-19.

The gene calls are TRBV18 and TRBJ1-2, with 7 nucleotides matching TRBD1. CDR1 is KGHSH and CDR2 is LQKENI in the germline V gene. With 3 bases clipped from V and 7 bases from J, the junction kept 5 bases outside the gene matches. The CDR3 runs to 13 residues. The CDR3 DNA sequence: TGTGCCAGCTCACCCACAGGGGATAGTGGCTACACCTTC. Protein: CASSPTGDSGYTF.

The chain employs TRBV7-9 and TRBJ2-1; 10 bases line up with TRBD1. Germline CDR1 reads SEHNR; CDR2 reads FQNEAQ (reference sequence). V lost 5 bases and J lost 0; bases outside the gene matches: 13. The CDR3 runs 19 residues. CDR3: CASSGPGTGAMSSYNEQFF. DNA for the CDR3: TGTGCCAGCAGCGGGCCTGGGACAGGGGCGATGAGCTCCTACAATGAGCAGTTCTTC. The whole variable domain, remainder taken from reference TRBV7-9 and TRBJ2-1, is DTGVSQNPRHKITKRGQNVTFRCDPISEHNRLYWYRQTLGQGPEFLTYFQNEAQLEKSRLLSDRFSAERPKGSFSTLEIQRTEQGDSAMYLCASSGPGTGAMSSYNEQFFGPGTRLTVL.

This clone was seen only once. The V and J genes are TRBV28 and TRBJ1-5; tentative D call: TRBD1 (5 bases). V shed 7 bases and J shed 2 bases, with 15 bases lying between them. Per germline, CDR1 MDHEN and CDR2 SYDVKM. This CDR3 spans 15 amino acids. CDR3 bases: TGTGCCAGCACCTTGGGATGGGGGGGCAATCAGCCCCAGCATTTT. Amino acid sequence: CASTLGWGGNQPQHF.

V and J are TRBV19 and TRBJ1-5; possibly TRBD1 for D (5 bases). Germline V gene lookup returns CDR1 LNHDA and CDR2 SQIVND (reference sequence). V lost 2 bases and J lost 5, with 10 bases in between. The CDR3 runs 14 residues. The CDR3 bases are TGTGCCAGTAGTATACCAGGGATGGATCAGCCCCAGCATTTT. It is translated as CASSIPGMDQPQHF.

With respect to this clone: Distinct nucleotide sequences in the sample also encode this CDR3. J is TRBJ1-6 and V is TRBV5-1, with a possible D match to TRBD1 (6 bases). This CDR3 contains 14 residues. Germline values: CDR1 SGHRS, CDR2 YFSETQ. Trimming shortened V by 2 bases and J by 7 bases, and 10 bases separated the two germline ends. The CDR3 here is CASSLAGVNSPLHF. In DNA, the CDR3 is TGCGCCAGCAGCTTAGCAGGGGTCAATTCACCCCTCCACTTT.

This sequence joins TRBV7-8 and TRBJ2-7, with 11 bases matching TRBD1. The CDR3 length is 14 residues. Trimming at V came to 3 bases and at J to 2 bases, leaving 0 bases not matched to a gene. The germline CDR1 and CDR2 sequences are SGHVS and FQNEAQ. The CDR3 DNA reads TGTGCCAGCAGCTTGGGACAGGGGGCCTACGAGCAGTACTTC. This codes for CASSLGQGAYEQYF.

The CDR3 sequence is CASSLERTPNTEAFF. Here the CDR3 DNA reads TGCGCCAGCAGCTTGGAACGGACACCGAACACTGAAGCTTTCTTT. The rearrangement links TRBV5-1 to TRBJ1-1; tentative D call: TRBD1 (5 bases). Germline V CDR1 and CDR2: SGHRS, YFSETQ. V was cut by 0 bases and J by 1 base, with 10 bases left in between. The CDR3 spans 15 residues.

V gene TRBV19 combines with J gene TRBJ2-1; D is unresolved. Trimming shortened V by 6 bases and J by 8 bases, and 11 bases separated the two germline ends. CDR3 length: 12 residues. Germline CDR1 reads LNHDA; CDR2 reads SQIVND (reference sequence). Here the CDR3 DNA reads TGTGCCAGTAGCCTTAGAGGCTATGAGCAGTTCTTC. It translates to CASSLRGYEQFF.

This chain connects TRBV11-2 to TRBJ1-2; perhaps TRBD1 as D (5 bases). CDR3 size: 13 residues. Germline CDR1 SGHAT, CDR2 FQNNGV. Trimming shortened V by 1 base and J by 4 bases, and 7 bases separated the two germline ends. The DNA of the CDR3 is TGTGCCAGCAGCTTAGTCGGGGGCTATGGCTACACCTTC. It is translated as CASSLVGGYGYTF.

The V call is TRBV3-1 (or the pseudogene TRBV3-2), the J call TRBJ2-6, with TRBD1 matching over 7 bases. Germline V gene lookup returns CDR1 LGHDT and CDR2 YNNKEL (reference sequence). Trimming took 0 bases from V and 4 from J; bases not matched to a gene: 3. The CDR3 consists of 16 residues. The CDR3 reads CASSQDEGAGANVLTF. The CDR3 nucleotides read TGTGCCAGCAGCCAAGATGAGGGGGCCGGGGCCAACGTCCTGACTTTC.

J is TRBJ2-3 and V is TRBV7-3; D unresolved. The CDR3 totals 13 residues. Germline CDR1 and CDR2: SGHTA and FQGTGA. V was shortened by 8 bases and J by 0 bases, with 9 bases between the two germline ends. As DNA, the CDR3 is TGTGCCAGCGGGCAATCGAGCACAGATACGCAGTATTTT. It translates to CASGQSSTDTQYF.

The V and J genes are TRBV28 and TRBJ2-1; 8 bases fit TRBD2. Germline CDR1 MDHEN, CDR2 SYDVKM. The CDR3 consists of 16 residues. The V and J ends lost 4 bases and 3 bases, in that order; junction bases with no gene match: 8. The CDR3 DNA reads as TGTGCCAGCAGTTCCCCCCGACTAGCGTTCTACAATGAGCAGTTCTTC. Amino acid sequence: CASSSPRLAFYNEQFF.

The chain couples TRBV28 to TRBJ2-5; 8 nucleotides line up with TRBD1. Trimming cost V 6 bases and J 4 bases; bases outside gene matches: 10. Per the germline V gene, CDR1 is MDHEN and CDR2 is SYDVKM. The CDR3 loop spans 15 amino acids. This CDR3 is CASRLGQGGGETQYF. CDR3 DNA: TGTGCCAGCAGGCTCGGACAGGGTGGAGGAGAGACCCAGTACTTC.

V gene TRBV18 combines with J gene TRBJ2-7; the match to TRBD1 covers 9 bases. The CDR3 has 14 residues. V was clipped by 3 bases and J by 2 bases; unmatched bases: 2. Germline V gives CDR1 KGHSH, CDR2 LQKENI. The CDR3 nucleotides read TGTGCCAGCTCACCCACAGGGGGCCCCTACGAGCAGTACTTC. This sequence encodes CASSPTGGPYEQYF.

V usage is TRBV7-9 and J usage is TRBJ2-4, with D maybe TRBD2 (5 bases). With 5 bases removed from V and 0 bases from J, the gap between germline ends came to 8 bases. Germline V gene lookup returns CDR1 SEHNR and CDR2 FQNEAQ (reference sequence). The CDR3 extends over 14 amino acids. The CDR3 here is CASSPGVAKNIQYF. The CDR3 nucleotides are TGTGCCAGCAGCCCCGGGGTAGCCAAAAACATTCAGTACTTC.

The V gene is TRBV28, the J gene TRBJ2-1, with D perhaps TRBD2 (6 bases). Trimming shortened V by 4 bases and J by 14 bases, and 12 bases separated the two germline ends. This CDR3 has 11 amino acids. Germline CDR1 is MDHEN and CDR2 is SYDVKM. The CDR3 loop is CASSSPREKFF. In DNA form, the CDR3 reads TGTGCCAGCAGTTCCCCACGGGAGAAGTTCTTC.

The chain uses TRBV3-1 (or the pseudogene TRBV3-2) and TRBJ2-1; tentatively, D is TRBD2 (6 bases). Germline CDR1 and CDR2: LGHDT and YNNKEL (reference sequence). The CDR3 has 16 residues. Trimming removed 0 bases at V and 5 bases at J, with 14 bases between. The CDR3 DNA reads as TGTGCCAGCAGCCAAGAAGGAGGGACCGTAAACAATGAGCAGTTCTTC. Translated, it gives CASSQEGGTVNNEQFF.

The rearrangement uses TRBV9 and TRBJ2-3; TRBD2 matches at 8 bases. There are 16 residues in the CDR3. From germline, CDR1 is SGDLS and CDR2 YYNGEE. Trimming cost V 4 bases and J 3 bases; bases outside gene matches: 10. The CDR3 here is CASSSGSVGRTDTQYF. DNA for the CDR3: TGTGCCAGCAGCAGCGGGAGCGTAGGGAGGACAGATACGCAGTATTTT.

This chain links TRBV2 with TRBJ2-7; D not certain. This CDR3 comprises 13 residues. Germline V lookup: CDR1 SNHLY, CDR2 FYNNEI. With 6 bases removed from V and 0 bases from J, the gap between germline ends came to 9 bases. CDR3 nucleotide sequence: TGTGCCAGCAGCCAGATCCTCTCCTACGAGCAGTACTTC. Protein: CASSQILSYEQYF.

This clone is a singleton in its sample. J is TRBJ1-1 and V is TRBV6-5; D remains unclear. Looked up from germline, CDR1 is MNHEY and CDR2 is SVGAGI. With 2 bases removed from V and 2 bases from J, the gap between germline ends came to 9 bases. This CDR3 has 14 amino acids. The CDR3 DNA reads as TGTGCCAGCAGTTACCGCGATTCAAACACTGAAGCTTTCTTT. It is translated as CASSYRDSNTEAFF.

The J gene is TRBJ2-2, the V gene TRBV28; 7 bases fit TRBD1. The CDR3 consists of 15 residues. V was pared by 3 bases and J by 0 bases, with 1 base of the junction left unmatched. Germline V gene data show CDR1 as MDHEN and CDR2 as SYDVKM. The chain's CDR3 is CASSFGTANTGELFF. In DNA form, the CDR3 reads TGTGCCAGCAGTTTCGGGACAGCGAACACCGGGGAGCTGTTTTTT.

V gene TRBV15 combines with J gene TRBJ2-7; a weak D match, TRBD2 (6 bases). With 3 bases removed from V and 5 bases from J, the gap between germline ends came to 17 bases. Germline CDR1 is LNHNV and CDR2 is YYDKDF (reference sequence). The CDR3 has 15 residues. Written as DNA, the CDR3 is TGTGCCACCAGCAGTTTGGCGGGGCAGATCCACGAGCAGTACTTC. The encoded protein is CATSSLAGQIHEQYF.

The chain joins TRBV28 to TRBJ1-5, with 7 bases aligning to TRBD1. The germline gives CDR1 MDHEN, CDR2 SYDVKM. This CDR3 is 16 amino acids long. Unmatched junction bases numbered 8, after V lost 4 bases and J lost 2 bases. CDR3 DNA sequence: TGTGCCAGCAGTTCGCATAGGGGGCTCGGCAATCAGCCCCAGCATTTT. Encoded protein: CASSSHRGLGNQPQHF.

V and J are TRBV5-1 and TRBJ1-2; tentatively, D is TRBD1 (6 bases). The V and J ends lost 3 bases and 1 base respectively, with 13 bases between them. The CDR3 is 15 residues long. The germline gives CDR1 SGHRS, CDR2 YFSETQ. CDR3 nucleotide sequence: TGCGCCAGCAGCTCGGGGACAAGAAATAACTATGGCTACACCTTC. Translation: CASSSGTRNNYGYTF.